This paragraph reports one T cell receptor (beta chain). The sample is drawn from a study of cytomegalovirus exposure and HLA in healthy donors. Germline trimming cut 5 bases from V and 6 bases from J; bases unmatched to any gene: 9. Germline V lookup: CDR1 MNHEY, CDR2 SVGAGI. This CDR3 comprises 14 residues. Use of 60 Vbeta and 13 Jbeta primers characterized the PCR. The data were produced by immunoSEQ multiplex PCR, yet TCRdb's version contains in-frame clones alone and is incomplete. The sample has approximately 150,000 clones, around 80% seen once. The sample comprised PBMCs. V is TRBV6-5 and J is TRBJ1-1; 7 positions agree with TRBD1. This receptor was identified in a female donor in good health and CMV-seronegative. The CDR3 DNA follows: TGTGCCAGCAGTCGACAGGGATTCTCCCCTGAAGCTTTCTTT. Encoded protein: CASSRQGFSPEAFF.